In its sample, the clone carrying this T cell receptor (beta chain) was seen once. The antigen is undetermined. Germline CDR1 is MNHEY and CDR2 is SVGAGI. J was trimmed by 2 bases and V by 5 bases; bases with no gene match: 5. The CDR3 covers 14 residues. Here immunoSEQ multiplex PCR was the method, and the copy in TCRdb shows in-frame clones only, minus some. Here the sample spans 82,000 or so clones, 95% being singletons. This record belongs to a study of cytomegalovirus exposure and HLA in healthy donors. Overall study findings and caveats: The CMV antigen specificity of a few CMV-associated chains was confirmed through in vitro analysis.

V usage is TRBV6-5 and J usage is TRBJ1-1; the match to TRBD1 covers 7 bases. Input material: PBMCs. This sequence was found in a woman aged 18-30 years in good health and CMV-seronegative. Written as DNA, the CDR3 is TGTGCCAGCAGTAAATGGGACAGTAACACTGAAGCTTTCTTT. It translates to CASSKWDSNTEAFF.